This TCR beta chain was identified in a study of regulatory T cells in long-lasting Graves disease. Trimming cost V 5 bases and J 3 bases; bases outside gene matches: 1. CDR1 and CDR2 from the germline V gene are DFQATT and SNEGSKA (reference sequence). The CDR3 sequence is 12 residues long. This clonotype was seen ten or more times. The time point is: persistent/refractory GD, antithyroid drugs over 5 years with positive TRAb. RNA from PBMCs was the source of the TCR library. Both iRepertoire HTBI primers and Arm-PCR of CDR3 regions were used to build the TCR beta libraries. TCRdb re-called the multiplex PCR reads with MiXCR, one entry per CDR3 protein. The repertoire has 250,000 to 300,000 distinct CDR3 sequences, 22% of them found once; the top ten carry more than 50%.

The receptor's source is a female donor with Graves disease. V is TRBV20-1 and J is TRBJ2-7, with 10 bases aligning to TRBD2. The starting material was peripheral blood mononuclear cells (PBMCs), obtained when the disease was refractory, from a patient treated with antithyroid drugs. The DNA for the CDR3 is TGCAGTGCTTCTAGCGGGAGCTACGAGCAGTACTTC. This codes for CSASSGSYEQYF.